The entry below gives a single TCR beta chain sequence along with its context. Using a J-beta primer mix together with a sample-barcoded 5' primer, a second PCR was run for about 6 to 12 cycles. TCRdb reprocessed the 5' RACE reads with MiXCR, giving one entry per CDR3 protein. The table has approximately 790,000 distinct CDR3 sequences, 60% to 80% seen once. The data were taken from a study of blood T cells in healthy people across ages. The CDR3 length is 16 residues. CDR1 SGHAT and CDR2 FQNNGV come from the germline V gene. With V trimmed by 0 bases and J by 12 bases, 10 bases remained unmatched. The material sequenced was blood. The TCR originated in a young man in good health. This chain uses TRBV11-2 with TRBJ2-1, with 11 bases identical to TRBD1. CDR3 in amino acids: CASSLEGTGGFGGQFF. CDR3 nucleotides: TGTGCCAGCAGCTTAGAGGGGACAGGGGGTTTCGGGGGGCAGTTCTTC.